Here is one T cell receptor (beta chain) with its context. CDR1 and CDR2 (germline): SGHTA, FQGNSA. CDR3 length: 14 amino acids. The V and J ends lost 4 bases and 5 bases, in that order; junction bases with no gene match: 5. The data were produced by immunoSEQ multiplex PCR, yet TCRdb's version contains in-frame clones alone and is incomplete. The table has 350,000 to 500,000 clones, less than 95% seen once; the top ten hold about 4.5%. Treatment in this sample: 15 to 20 received Ad26.COV2.S at low or high dose, single or two shots; about five received placebo; per-sample allocation not given. Vaccine and placebo recipients were sampled on day 63 after the first injection. Vaccine was an Ad26 vector expressing Wuhan-strain SARS-CoV-2 spike. This specimen belongs to a study of Ad26.COV2.S vaccination and SARS-CoV-2 variants. Study context: The vaccine Ad26.COV2.S was put into the muscle once, or twice with 56 days between.

The receptor was isolated from a person aged 18-60 years who received the Ad26.COV2.S COVID-19 vaccine or a placebo. The sequenced sample was peripheral blood, obtained in a trial of Ad26.COV2.S vaccine versus placebo. The chain carries TRBV7-2 and TRBJ1-3, with TRBD1 identical over 7 bases. The CDR3 spells CASSSPGQRNTIYF. In DNA, the CDR3 is TGTGCCAGCAGCTCCCCGGGACAGAGAAACACCATATATTTT.